The next 8 T cell receptor beta chains were all read from a single sample in a study of blood T cell repertoires in COVID-19 (dated by TCRdb to the early 2020s). Library preparation was by the immunoSEQ multiplex PCR assay. Entries here come from immuneACCESS through TCRdb and include only in-frame sequences with V and J called. Some clones fail to appear in such tables; in the studies checked, an unresolved V gene covers under half of the shortfall, and the cause of the remainder is unknown. Here the sample has roughly 270,000 clones; roughly 85% occur a single time. More than 4.5% of the sample rests with the top ten. The specimen sequenced was peripheral blood. These receptors all stem from a man in his fifties with active or convalescent COVID-19.

The chain carries TRBV7-2 and TRBJ1-4; maybe TRBD1 (6 bases). This CDR3 has 15 amino acids. Germline V gives CDR1 SGHTA, CDR2 FQGNSA. V lost 3 bases to trimming and J lost 2 bases, with 10 bases between them. The DNA for the CDR3 is TGTGCCAGCAGCTTTAACAGGGCGACTAATGAAAAACTGTTTTTT. It yields the protein CASSFNRATNEKLFF.

This clone was counted a few times. The genes are TRBV28 and TRBJ2-7; a possible D gene is TRBD1 (6 bases). The V gene's germline CDR1 is MDHEN and CDR2 SYDVKM. V was clipped by 5 bases and J by 10 bases, with 15 bases between them. There are 12 residues in the CDR3. The CDR3 region has the DNA TGTGCCAGCAGTCCTCTCCCAGGGGATCAGTACTTC. Translation: CASSPLPGDQYF.

The V gene is TRBV7-3, the J gene TRBJ2-1; 11 bases are a match to TRBD1. The V segment lost 5 bases and the J segment 7 bases; nucleotides outside the gene matches: 7. This CDR3 is 15 amino acids long. The germline V gene encodes CDR1 SGHTA and CDR2 FQGTGA. The CDR3 reads CASSPDRGLGNEQFF. The CDR3 nucleotides are TGTGCCAGCAGCCCGGACAGGGGGCTTGGGAATGAGCAGTTCTTC. Full variable domain (outside the CDR3, taken from reference TRBV7-3 and TRBJ2-1): GAGVSQTPSNKVTEKGKYVELRCDPISGHTALYWYRQSLGQGPEFLIYFQGTGAADDSGLPNDRFFAVRPEGSVSTLKIQRTERGDSAVYLCASSPDRGLGNEQFFGPGTRLTVL.

The chain is built from TRBV27 and TRBJ1-2; 9 bases align to TRBD1. The CDR3 length is 14 residues. V gave up 5 bases and J gave up 3 bases; unmatched junction bases: 4. Germline V CDR1 and CDR2: MNHEY, SMNVEV (reference sequence). The CDR3 loop is CASSPTGGHYGYTF. The CDR3 coding sequence is TGTGCCAGCAGTCCCACAGGGGGCCACTATGGCTACACCTTC.

This CDR3 is CASSLRGAPNYGYTF. CDR3 sequence (DNA): TGTGCCAGCAGTCTCCGGGGGGCCCCTAACTATGGCTACACCTTC. This chain links TRBV6-1 with TRBJ1-2, with D maybe TRBD1 (6 bases). The CDR3 totals 15 residues. Trimming left V 5 bases short and J 0 bases short, with 13 bases between. Germline CDR1 MNHNS, CDR2 SASEGT.

This clone showed up just a few times. Here the CDR3 DNA reads TGTGCCAGCAGCCCACAGGGGCTTCTGGACAATGAGCAGTTCTTC. This sequence encodes CASSPQGLLDNEQFF. The chain recombines TRBV5-4 with TRBJ2-1; 7 positions match TRBD1. Looked up from germline, CDR1 is SGHNT and CDR2 is YYREEE (reference sequence). V gave up 4 bases and J gave up 5 bases; unmatched junction bases: 9. The CDR3 covers 15 residues.

The V gene is TRBV5-6, the J gene TRBJ2-7; the D gene is possibly TRBD2 (6 bases). Trimming left V 3 bases short and J 3 bases short, with 10 bases between. The CDR3 has 13 residues. Germline CDR1 and CDR2: SGHDT and YYEEEE. This CDR3 reads CASSSAGGYEQYF. The CDR3 coding sequence is TGTGCCAGCAGCTCAGCCGGGGGCTACGAGCAGTACTTC.

CDR3: CASSPPGQGVVNEQFF. For the CDR3, the DNA is TGTGCCAGCAGTCCCCCGGGACAGGGGGTGGTGAATGAGCAGTTCTTC. This chain connects TRBV27 to TRBJ2-1; TRBD1 agrees at 11 bases. Per the germline V gene, CDR1 is MNHEY and CDR2 is SMNVEV (reference sequence). CDR3 length: 16 amino acids. Trimming cost V 5 bases and J 7 bases; bases outside gene matches: 10.